This T cell receptor (beta chain) derives from a study of blood T cell repertoires in COVID-19. Whole-study context: Spain, Italy and the United States supplied samples that represented acute and convalescent COVID-19. From T cells, B-cell-depleted T cells, or PBMCs came the material, which was cDNA or gDNA.

Donors were grouped by their self-reported clinical history. Original processing methods: Amplification of reference gene primers was used by the study to estimate nucleated cell counts. Method: immunoSEQ multiplex PCR; TCRdb's copy keeps in-frame clones and lacks some. V, J and clone size are taken as reported in that table, and D and trimming were inferred from the DNA itself. The sample consists of fewer than 250,000 clones, 70% to 90% of them appearing once. This sequence originates from a woman aged 45-65 years with acute COVID-19. Input material: PBMCs or T cells enriched from blood (not recorded which).

CDR3 in DNA: TGTGCCTGGAACGGACAGGGTTTCTCTGAAGCTTTCTTT. Amino acid sequence: CAWNGQGFSEAFF. The V call is TRBV30, the J call TRBJ1-1; TRBD1 matches 8 bases. Germline lookup yields CDR1 GTSNPN and CDR2 SVGIG (reference sequence). The CDR3 spans 13 residues. V lost 4 bases to trimming and J lost 6 bases; unmatched junction nucleotides: 7.